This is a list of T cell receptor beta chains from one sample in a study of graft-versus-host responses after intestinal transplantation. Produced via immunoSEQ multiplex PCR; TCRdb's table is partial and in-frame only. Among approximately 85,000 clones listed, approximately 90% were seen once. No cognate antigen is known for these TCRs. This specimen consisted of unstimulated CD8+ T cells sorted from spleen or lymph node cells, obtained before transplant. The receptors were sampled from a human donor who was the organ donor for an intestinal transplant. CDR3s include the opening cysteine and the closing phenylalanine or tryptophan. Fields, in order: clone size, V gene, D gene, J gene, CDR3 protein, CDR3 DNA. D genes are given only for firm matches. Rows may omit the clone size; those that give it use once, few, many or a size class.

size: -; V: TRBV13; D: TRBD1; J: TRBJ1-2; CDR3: CASSLGQRTGLSGYTF; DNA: TGTGCCAGCAGCTTAGGCCAGCGGACAGGGTTGAGTGGCTACACCTTC
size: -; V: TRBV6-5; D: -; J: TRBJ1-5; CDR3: CASSAGGGLEQHF; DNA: TGTGCCAGCAGTGCCGGGGGGGGGCTAGAACAGCATTTT
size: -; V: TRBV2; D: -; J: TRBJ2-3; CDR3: CARYLTTTDTQYF; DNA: TGTGCCAGATACCTCACGACAACAGATACGCAGTATTTT
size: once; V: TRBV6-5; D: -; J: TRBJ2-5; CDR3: CASSYDWPYQETQYF; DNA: TGTGCCAGCAGTTACGACTGGCCGTACCAAGAGACCCAGTACTTC
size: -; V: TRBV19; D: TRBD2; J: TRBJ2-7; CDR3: CASSIAMGGDSEQYF; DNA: TGTGCCAGTAGTATAGCGATGGGAGGGGACTCCGAGCAGTACTTC
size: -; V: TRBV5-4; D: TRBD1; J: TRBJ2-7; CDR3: CATATGWGPGEQYF; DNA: TGTGCCACTGCGACAGGGTGGGGTCCAGGCGAGCAGTACTTC
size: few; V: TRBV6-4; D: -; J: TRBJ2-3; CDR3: CASSEGASTDTQYF; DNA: TGTGCCAGCAGTGAGGGGGCTAGCACAGATACGCAGTATTTT
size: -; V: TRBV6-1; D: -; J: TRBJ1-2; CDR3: CASSEMGRRYGYTF; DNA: TGTGCCAGCAGTGAGATGGGGAGGCGATATGGCTACACCTTC
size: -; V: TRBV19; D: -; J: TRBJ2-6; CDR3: CASSPEGWSSGANVLTF; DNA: TGTGCCAGTAGTCCCGAGGGTTGGAGCTCTGGGGCCAACGTCCTGACTTTC
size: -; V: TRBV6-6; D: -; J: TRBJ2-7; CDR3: CASSDGYEQYF; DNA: TGTGCCAGCAGTGATGGGTACGAGCAGTACTTC
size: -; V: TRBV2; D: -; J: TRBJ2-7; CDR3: CASSEPGSYEQYF; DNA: TGTGCCAGCAGTGAACCTGGATCCTACGAGCAGTACTTC
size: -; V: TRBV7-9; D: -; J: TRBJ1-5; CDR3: CASSLDYQPQHF; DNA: TGTGCCAGCAGCTTGGATTATCAGCCCCAGCATTTT
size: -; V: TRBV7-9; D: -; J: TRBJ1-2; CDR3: CASSATGDYGYTF; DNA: TGTGCCAGCAGCGCGACGGGAGATTATGGCTACACCTTC
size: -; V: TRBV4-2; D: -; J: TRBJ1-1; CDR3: CASSPRQPGEAFF; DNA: TGTGCCAGCAGCCCACGACAGCCTGGTGAAGCTTTCTTT
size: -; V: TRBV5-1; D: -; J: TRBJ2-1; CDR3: CASSRWTVREQFF; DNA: TGCGCCAGCAGCAGATGGACGGTTAGGGAGCAGTTCTTC
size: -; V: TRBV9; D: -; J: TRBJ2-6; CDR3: CASSETGGTTFYSGANVLTF; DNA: TGTGCCAGCAGCGAGACAGGAGGGACAACCTTTTACTCTGGGGCCAACGTCCTGACTTTC
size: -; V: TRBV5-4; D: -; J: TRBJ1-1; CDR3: CASSLAGTHLGPNTEAFF; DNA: TGTGCCAGCAGCTTGGCCGGGACGCACTTAGGACCCAACACTGAAGCTTTCTTT
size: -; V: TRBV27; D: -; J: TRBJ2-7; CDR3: CASSFTTGAPYEQYF; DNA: TGTGCCAGCAGTTTTACGACAGGTGCCCCCTACGAGCAGTACTTC
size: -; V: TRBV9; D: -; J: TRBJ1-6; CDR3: CASSAMDLNSPLHF; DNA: TGTGCCAGCAGCGCGATGGACCTTAATTCACCCCTCCACTTT
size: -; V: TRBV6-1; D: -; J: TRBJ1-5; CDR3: CASSDGRYSNQPQHF; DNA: TGTGCCAGCAGTGACGGCCGATATAGCAATCAGCCCCAGCATTTT
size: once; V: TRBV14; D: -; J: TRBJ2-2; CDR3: CASSVGMNTGELFF; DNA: TGTGCCAGCAGTGTAGGGATGAACACCGGGGAGCTGTTTTTT
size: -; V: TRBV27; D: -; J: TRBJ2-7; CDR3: CASYPEGNHPLYEQYF; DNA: TGTGCCAGCTATCCGGAGGGGAATCACCCCCTCTACGAGCAGTACTTC
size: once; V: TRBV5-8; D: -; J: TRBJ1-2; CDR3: CASSLEESGSGYTF; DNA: TGTGCCAGCAGCTTGGAGGAGTCGGGGAGTGGCTACACCTTC
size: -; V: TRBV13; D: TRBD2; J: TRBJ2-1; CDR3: CASSTGLAENNEQFF; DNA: TGTGCCAGCAGCACGGGACTAGCGGAGAACAATGAGCAGTTCTTC
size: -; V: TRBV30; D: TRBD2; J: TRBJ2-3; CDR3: CAWSVHAGTSGTDTQYF; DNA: TGTGCCTGGAGTGTACACGCCGGGACTAGCGGTACAGATACGCAGTATTTT
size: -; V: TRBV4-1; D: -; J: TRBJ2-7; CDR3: CASSQGGAGTYEQYF; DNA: TGCGCCAGCAGCCAAGGGGGGGCGGGGACCTACGAGCAGTACTTC
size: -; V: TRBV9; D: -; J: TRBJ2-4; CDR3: CASSVGIDKNIQYF; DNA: TGTGCCAGCAGCGTAGGTATAGATAAAAACATTCAGTACTTC
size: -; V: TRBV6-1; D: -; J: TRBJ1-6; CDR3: CASSPPGEGNSPLHF; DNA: TGTGCCAGCAGTCCCCCCGGGGAGGGAAACTCACCCCTCCACTTT
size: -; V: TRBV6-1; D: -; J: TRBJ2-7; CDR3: CASSHFHGYEQYF; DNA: TGTGCCAGCAGTCATTTTCACGGATACGAGCAGTACTTC
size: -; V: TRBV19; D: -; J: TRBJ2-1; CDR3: CASSIDLWTAELVF; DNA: TGTGCCAGTAGTATAGATCTATGGACAGCCGAATTAGTCTTC
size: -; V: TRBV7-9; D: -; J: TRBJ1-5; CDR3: CASSLVYSSLGGNQPQHF; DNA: TGTGCCAGCAGCTTAGTTTACAGCTCATTGGGGGGCAATCAGCCCCAGCATTTT
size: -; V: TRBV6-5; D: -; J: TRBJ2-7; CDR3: CASSLSAGFHEQYF; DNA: TGTGCCAGCAGCCTGTCGGCTGGTTTCCACGAGCAGTACTTC
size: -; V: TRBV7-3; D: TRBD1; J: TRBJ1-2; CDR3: CASSLQGAEGYTF; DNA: TGTGCCAGCAGCTTACAGGGGGCTGAGGGCTACACCTTC
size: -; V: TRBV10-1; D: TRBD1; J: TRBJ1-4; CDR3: CASARGGVEKLFF; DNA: TGCGCCAGCGCCAGGGGGGGGGTTGAAAAACTGTTTTTT
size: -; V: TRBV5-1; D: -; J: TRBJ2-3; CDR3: CASSSGRGGTDTQYF; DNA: TGCGCCAGCAGCTCCGGCAGGGGTGGCACAGATACGCAGTATTTT
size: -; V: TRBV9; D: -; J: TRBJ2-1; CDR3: CASSSPAGAEQFF; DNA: TGTGCCAGCAGCTCGCCGGCCGGCGCTGAGCAGTTCTTC
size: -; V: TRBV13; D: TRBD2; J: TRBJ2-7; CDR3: CASSLGLAGGGEQYF; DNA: TGTGCCAGCAGCTTAGGACTAGCGGGGGGCGGCGAGCAGTACTTC
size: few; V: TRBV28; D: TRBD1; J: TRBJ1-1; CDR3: CASSHGQGESLEAFF; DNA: TGTGCCAGCAGCCACGGACAGGGGGAGTCGCTTGAAGCTTTCTTT
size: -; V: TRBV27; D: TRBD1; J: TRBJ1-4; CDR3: CASRGGTAPNEKLFF; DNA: TGTGCCAGCAGGGGGGGGACAGCGCCAAATGAAAAACTGTTTTTT
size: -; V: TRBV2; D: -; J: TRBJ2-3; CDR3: CATAPRGDTQYF; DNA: TGTGCCACCGCCCCTCGAGGAGATACGCAGTATTTT
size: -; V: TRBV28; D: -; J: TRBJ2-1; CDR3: CASRQSSYNEQFF; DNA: TGTGCCAGCAGACAGAGCTCCTACAATGAGCAGTTCTTC
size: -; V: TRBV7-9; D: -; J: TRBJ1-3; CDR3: CASSAPTGYGNTIYF; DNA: TGTGCCAGCAGCGCCCCTACAGGGTATGGAAACACCATATATTTT
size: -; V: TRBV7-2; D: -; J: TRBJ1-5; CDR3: CASSPVQNNQPQHF; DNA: TGTGCCAGCAGCCCTGTGCAGAACAATCAGCCCCAGCATTTT
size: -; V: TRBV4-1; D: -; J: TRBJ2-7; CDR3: CASSQEPTGPEQYF; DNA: TGCGCCAGCAGCCAAGAGCCTACAGGGCCCGAGCAGTACTTC
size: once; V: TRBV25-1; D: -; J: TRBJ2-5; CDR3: CASSVPDPLETQYF; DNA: TGTGCCAGCAGTGTCCCGGACCCTCTGGAGACCCAGTACTTC
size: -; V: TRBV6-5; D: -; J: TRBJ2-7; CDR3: CASSYSSRSYEQYF; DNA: TGTGCCAGCAGTTACTCTTCACGCTCCTACGAGCAGTACTTC
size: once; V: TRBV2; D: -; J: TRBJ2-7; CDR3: CASTQGLAVSYEQYF; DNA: TGTGCCAGCACCCAGGGCCTCGCGGTCTCCTACGAGCAGTACTTC
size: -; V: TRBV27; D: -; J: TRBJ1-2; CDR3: CASGSGSSYGYTF; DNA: TGTGCCAGCGGATCGGGATCCTCCTATGGCTACACCTTC
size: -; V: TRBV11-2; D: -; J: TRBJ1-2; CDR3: CASSLVEDSLYGYTF; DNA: TGTGCCAGCAGCTTAGTTGAGGACAGCCTCTATGGCTACACCTTC
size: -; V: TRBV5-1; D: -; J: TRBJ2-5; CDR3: CASSRGAGYQETQYF; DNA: TGCGCCAGCAGCCGAGGGGCTGGGTACCAAGAGACCCAGTACTTC
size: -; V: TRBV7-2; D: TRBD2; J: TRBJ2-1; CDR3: CASSLELAGALSSYNEQFF; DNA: TGTGCCAGCAGCTTAGAACTAGCGGGGGCCCTTAGCTCCTACAATGAGCAGTTCTTC
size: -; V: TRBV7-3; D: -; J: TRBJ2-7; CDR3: CASSAQVGNEQYF; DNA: TGTGCCAGCAGCGCTCAAGTCGGAAACGAGCAGTACTTC
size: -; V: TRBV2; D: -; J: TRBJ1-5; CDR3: CASIGGGGNQPQHF; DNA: TGTGCCAGCATTGGGGGTGGGGGCAATCAGCCCCAGCATTTT
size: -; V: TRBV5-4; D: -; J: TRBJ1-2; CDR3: CASSFGHTRYGYTF; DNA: TGTGCCAGCAGCTTTGGACACACTCGCTATGGCTACACCTTC
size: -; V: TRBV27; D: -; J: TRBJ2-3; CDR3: CASSPGQFSTDTQYF; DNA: TGTGCCAGCAGTCCTGGACAGTTTAGCACAGATACGCAGTATTTT